The present T cell receptor (beta chain) was sequenced within a study of blood T cell repertoires in COVID-19. Study at large: Both acute and convalescent COVID-19 samples were obtained from the United States, Italy and Spain. T cells, B-cell-depleted T cells, or PBMCs supplied cDNA or gDNA.

This clone has only a few counts. How the authors handled the data: Amplified reference gene primers provided the basis for estimating nucleated cell counts. This table comes from immunoSEQ multiplex PCR, and its TCRdb copy is limited to in-frame clones, with some not included. That table supplies the V and J calls and clone size; D and trimming were determined from the DNA. The table shows about 200,000 clones, with around 82% occurring only once. Germline assignment: CDR1 MGHDK and CDR2 SYGVNS. This CDR3 comprises 15 residues. The ends were cut back, 6 bases at V and 4 bases at J, with 19 bases in the middle.

Sequenced input: peripheral blood. The chain employs TRBV25-1 and TRBJ2-7, with D possibly TRBD2 on 5 matching bases. This clonotype was obtained from a middle-aged woman with acute or convalescent COVID-19. This chain's CDR3 is CASSPSGAVGYEQYF. CDR3 in DNA: TGTGCCAGCAGCCCGAGCGGAGCGGTAGGGTACGAGCAGTACTTC.